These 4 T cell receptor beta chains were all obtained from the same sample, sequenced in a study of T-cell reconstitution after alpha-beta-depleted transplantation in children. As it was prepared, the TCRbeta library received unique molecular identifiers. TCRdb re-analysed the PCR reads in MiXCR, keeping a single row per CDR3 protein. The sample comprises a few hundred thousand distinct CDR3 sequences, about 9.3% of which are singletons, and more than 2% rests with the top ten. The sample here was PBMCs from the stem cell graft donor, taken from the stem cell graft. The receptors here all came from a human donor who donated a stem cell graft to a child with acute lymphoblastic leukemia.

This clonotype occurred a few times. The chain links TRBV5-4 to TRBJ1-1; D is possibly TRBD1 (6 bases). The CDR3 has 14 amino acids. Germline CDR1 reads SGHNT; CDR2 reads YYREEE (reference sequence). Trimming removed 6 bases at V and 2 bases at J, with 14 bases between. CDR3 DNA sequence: TGTGCCAGCACCCCGGACAGCGCTAACACTGAAGCTTTCTTT. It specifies CASTPDSANTEAFF.

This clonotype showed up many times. The CDR3 DNA reads TGCGCCAGCAGAGGAGTGCAGGGGCCTGGCACTGAAGCTTTCTTT. It codes for CASRGVQGPGTEAFF. The chain couples TRBV4-1 to TRBJ1-1; D perhaps matches TRBD1 (6 bases). CDR1 MGHRA and CDR2 YSYEKL come from the germline V gene. The CDR3 consists of 15 residues. Trimming pared 6 bases from V and 4 bases from J, leaving 18 bases between.

The CDR3: CSANPGQSMNTEAFF. The CDR3 DNA reads TGCAGTGCTAACCCGGGACAGTCCATGAACACTGAAGCTTTCTTT. The gene calls are TRBV20-1 and TRBJ1-1; 7 bases are a match to TRBD1. V trimming: 4 bases; J trimming: 0 bases; junction bases outside the gene matches: 8. Germline V CDR1 and CDR2: DFQATT, SNEGSKA (reference sequence). CDR3 length: 15 amino acids.

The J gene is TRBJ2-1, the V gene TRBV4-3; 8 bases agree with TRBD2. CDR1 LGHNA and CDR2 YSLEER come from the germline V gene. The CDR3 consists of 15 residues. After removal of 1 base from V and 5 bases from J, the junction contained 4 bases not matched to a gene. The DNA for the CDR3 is TGCGCCAGCAGCCAAGGGACTAGCAGACACAATGAGCAGTTCTTC. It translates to CASSQGTSRHNEQFF.